This T cell receptor beta chain was retrieved from a study of blood T cell repertoires in COVID-19. About the research overall: T cells, B-cell-depleted T cells, or PBMCs supplied cDNA or gDNA.

V lost 6 bases to trimming and J lost 1 base; unmatched junction nucleotides: 6. The CDR3 length is 15 residues. Per the germline V gene, CDR1 is LNHDA and CDR2 is SQIVND (reference sequence). This study enrolled people aged about 18 to 95 from 20 to 25 US geographic areas. Participant-given clinical history determined each cohort assignment. Methods used by the authors: Amplification of reference gene primers was used by the study to estimate nucleated cell counts. The table came from immunoSEQ multiplex PCR; TCRdb's copy has only in-frame clones and leaves some out. Clone size and V and J calls were adopted from that table, with D and trimming inferred from the DNA. The table lists about 400,000 clones, roughly 88% of them singletons, with 0.97% in the top ten. This clone is a singleton in its sample.

The sequence came from a woman aged 30 to 39 with acute COVID-19. The chain joins TRBV19 to TRBJ2-3, with TRBD2 matching over 8 bases. The material sequenced was PBMCs or T cells enriched from blood (not recorded which). CDR3 loop: CASRAEGLGTDTQYF. For the CDR3, the DNA is TGTGCCAGTAGAGCCGAGGGACTAGGCACAGATACGCAGTATTTT. Combining the CDR3 with reference TRBV19 and TRBJ2-3 gives the whole variable domain DGGITQSPKYLFRKEGQNVTLSCEQNLNHDAMYWYRQDPGQGLRLIYYSQIVNDFQKGDIAEGYSVSREKKESFPLTVTSAQKNPTAFYLCASRAEGLGTDTQYFGPGTRLTVL.